This passage covers 30 T cell receptor beta chains from one sample sequenced in a study of neurological immune-mediated disorders. TCRdb re-derived calls from the 5' RACE reads in MiXCR, one entry per CDR3 protein. The sample has 53,000 or so distinct CDR3 sequences; more than 9.5% are singletons. The sequenced sample was PBMCs. These receptors came from a woman aged 60-70 years with HTLV-1-associated myelopathy (HAM/TSP).

This clonotype showed up many times. This chain joins TRBV5-1 and TRBJ2-6; D call uncertain. CDR3 length equals 18 residues. Germline lookup yields CDR1 SGHRS and CDR2 YFSETQ. The ends were cut back, 2 bases at V and 1 base at J, with 16 bases in the middle. This chain's CDR3 is CASSFSLSTSSGANVLTF. For the CDR3, the DNA is TGCGCCAGCAGCTTTTCTCTTTCGACCTCTTCTGGGGCCAACGTCCTGACTTTC.

This clonotype was seen at least ten times. CDR3 nucleotides: TGCGCCAGCAGCACCCGACCACTTAGGGACTCCTACAATGAGCAGTTCTTC. Residues: CASSTRPLRDSYNEQFF. The rearrangement joins TRBV5-1 to TRBJ2-1; D remains ambiguous. Germline V gives CDR1 SGHRS, CDR2 YFSETQ. Deletions cut 4 bases from V and 0 bases from J, with 17 bases between. CDR3 length equals 17 residues.

Ten or more counts support this clonotype. This chain uses TRBV29-1 with TRBJ2-1; TRBD2 matches at 9 bases. V gave up 5 bases and J gave up 7 bases; unmatched junction bases: 12. Germline values: CDR1 SQVTM, CDR2 ANQGSEA. The CDR3 loop spans 15 amino acids. CDR3 nucleotides: TGCAGCGTTTCCGGGACTAGCCTTGGAGAAAATGAGCAGTTCTTC. It is translated as CSVSGTSLGENEQFF.

This clonotype was seen repeatedly, ten times or more. This chain links TRBV12-3 or TRBV12-4 with TRBJ2-7, with D possibly being TRBD2 (5 bases). Trimming removed 1 base from V and 2 bases from J, with 6 bases in between. The CDR3 consists of 13 residues. The CDR3 here is CASSLGGTYEQYF. CDR3 bases: TGTGCCAGCAGTTTAGGAGGGACCTACGAGCAGTACTTC.

This clonotype was seen many times. This chain joins TRBV28 and TRBJ2-1; the match to TRBD2 covers 10 bases. Germline CDR1 and CDR2: MDHEN and SYDVKM. CDR3 length: 15 amino acids. V dropped 5 bases and J dropped 4; count of bases not matched to a gene: 5. Written as DNA, the CDR3 is TGTGCCAGCAGTGGGAGGACTAGCGGTTACAATGAGCAGTTCTTC. Translation: CASSGRTSGYNEQFF.

This clonotype has a count of ten or more. The chain joins TRBV4-1 to TRBJ2-2; TRBD1 aligns across 9 bases. The V gene end was trimmed by 6 bases and the J gene end by 7 bases; junction bases not matched to a gene: 15. Germline lookup yields CDR1 MGHRA and CDR2 YSYEKL. This CDR3 comprises 17 residues. In DNA, the CDR3 is TGCGCCAGCAGACAGCAAGGGCGGACAGGGGAGGTCGGGGAGCTGTTTTTT. It is translated as CASRQQGRTGEVGELFF.

In this sample, this clonotype turned up many times. The genes are TRBV29-1 and TRBJ2-5; D may be TRBD1 (6 bases). Germline V lookup: CDR1 SQVTM, CDR2 ANQGSEA. The V end lost 6 bases, the J end lost 5 bases, and 13 bases lay between the germline ends. The CDR3 runs 12 residues. The CDR3 nucleotides read TGCAGCGTCGGGACACCCGAGGAGACCCAGTACTTC. Translation gives CSVGTPEETQYF.

Ten or more counts support this clonotype. CDR3 region: CASSPGQGGTEAFF. DNA for the CDR3: TGTGCCAGCAGCCCCGGACAGGGAGGAACTGAAGCTTTCTTT. V usage is TRBV7-8 and J usage is TRBJ1-1, with 8 bases identical to TRBD1. Looked up from germline, CDR1 is SGHVS and CDR2 is FQNEAQ. The length of the CDR3 is 14 residues. After removal of 5 bases from V and 5 bases from J, the junction contained 7 bases not matched to a gene.

This clonotype was seen at least ten times. The V call is TRBV7-9, the J call TRBJ1-4; D remains ambiguous. Per germline, CDR1 SEHNR and CDR2 FQNEAQ (reference sequence). CDR3 length: 12 amino acids. V dropped 2 bases and J dropped 8 bases, with 6 bases sitting between them. In nucleotides, the CDR3 is TGTGCCAGCAGCTTATGGGGAGAAAAACTGTTTTTT. Protein sequence: CASSLWGEKLFF. The full variable domain, in which reference TRBV7-9 and TRBJ1-4 provide the parts outside the CDR3, is DTGVSQNPRHKITKRGQNVTFRCDPISEHNRLYWYRQTLGQGPEFLTYFQNEAQLEKSRLLSDRFSAERPKGSFSTLEIQRTEQGDSAMYLCASSLWGEKLFFGSGTQLSVL.

This clonotype was observed many times. The gene calls are TRBV29-1 and TRBJ1-1; D perhaps matches TRBD1 (6 bases). Germline V gene data show CDR1 as SQVTM and CDR2 as ANQGSEA. The CDR3 extends over 13 amino acids. V lost 4 bases and J lost 5, with 14 bases in between. This CDR3 reads CSVVGAGGTEAFF. CDR3 sequence (DNA): TGCAGCGTTGTGGGGGCGGGAGGGACTGAAGCTTTCTTT.

There are many counts of this clonotype. V usage is TRBV4-1 and J usage is TRBJ2-7, with 9 bases aligning to TRBD2. The CDR3 length is 16 residues. V shed 6 bases, J shed 3 bases, and the junction held 12 bases outside the gene matches. From germline, CDR1 is MGHRA and CDR2 YSYEKL. The CDR3 DNA is TGCGCCAGCAGACCCTTTAGCGGGAGAGGTCTCTACGAGCAGTACTTC. Amino acids: CASRPFSGRGLYEQYF.

This clonotype was observed many times. The CDR3 coding sequence is TGTGCCAGCAGCCTTAACAGGGTCACCGGGGAGCTGTTTTTT. This gives the protein CASSLNRVTGELFF. V and J are TRBV11-2 and TRBJ2-2, with a tentative D call TRBD1 (6 bases). Trimming shortened V by 5 bases and J by 4 bases, and 11 bases separated the two germline ends. The CDR3 runs to 14 residues. CDR1 and CDR2 (germline): SGHAT, FQNNGV. Using reference TRBV11-2 and TRBJ2-2 for the parts outside the CDR3, the full variable domain is EAGVAQSPRYKIIEKRQSVAFWCNPISGHATLYWYQQILGQGPKLLIQFQNNGVVDDSQLPKDRFSAERLKGVDSTLKIQPAKLEDSAVYLCASSLNRVTGELFFGEGSRLTVL.

This clonotype was picked up many times. The chain is built from TRBV10-3 and TRBJ2-5; D is ambiguous. Germline V gives CDR1 ENHRY, CDR2 SYGVKD. The CDR3 runs 13 residues. The V gene lost 1 base and the J gene lost 5 bases, with 8 bases spanning the gap. The CDR3 sequence: CAISEFNSETQYF. Written as DNA, the CDR3 is TGTGCCATCAGTGAGTTCAATAGCGAGACCCAGTACTTC.

This clonotype was recorded many times. The chain's CDR3 is CASGEGADNEQFF. CDR3 coding DNA: TGCGCCAGCGGCGAGGGGGCAGACAATGAGCAGTTCTTC. The chain combines TRBV5-1 with TRBJ2-1; 7 positions agree with TRBD1. Germline lookup yields CDR1 SGHRS and CDR2 YFSETQ. J lost 5 bases, V lost 7 bases, and 6 bases had no gene match. This CDR3 region has 13 residues. The whole variable domain, filled in from reference TRBV5-1 and TRBJ2-1, reads KAGVTQTPRYLIKTRGQQVTLSCSPISGHRSVSWYQQTPGQGLQFLFEYFSETQRNKGNFPGRFSGRQFSNSRSEMNVSTLELGDSALYLCASGEGADNEQFFGPGTRLTVL.

The rearrangement uses TRBV5-1 and TRBJ1-4, with unresolved D. The length of the CDR3 is 15 residues. V was trimmed by 4 bases and J by 6 bases, leaving 16 bases between them. Germline CDR1 reads SGHRS; CDR2 reads YFSETQ. CDR3 protein: CASSLSRATYEKLFF. CDR3 in DNA: TGCGCCAGCAGCCTGTCACGGGCGACATATGAAAAACTGTTTTTT. Together with reference TRBV5-1 and TRBJ1-4, the CDR3 gives the full variable domain: KAGVTQTPRYLIKTRGQQVTLSCSPISGHRSVSWYQQTPGQGLQFLFEYFSETQRNKGNFPGRFSGRQFSNSRSEMNVSTLELGDSALYLCASSLSRATYEKLFFGSGTQLSVL.

This clonotype was picked up many times. V and J are TRBV11-2 and TRBJ2-1; 8 nucleotides align to TRBD2. V trimming: 3 bases; J trimming: 7 bases; junction bases outside the gene matches: 11. The CDR3 covers 16 residues. CDR1 and CDR2 from the germline V gene are SGHAT and FQNNGV. The CDR3 coding sequence is TGTGCCAGCAGCTTTGGAGGGGGGTCGGGAGGGAATGAGCAGTTCTTC. It yields the protein CASSFGGGSGGNEQFF.

The table lists this clonotype with many counts. The chain employs TRBV6-4 and TRBJ1-2; 7 bases are a match to TRBD1. The CDR3 has 12 amino acids. The ends lost 4 bases at V and 10 bases at J; junction bases unmatched: 6. The germline V gene encodes CDR1 MRHNA and CDR2 SNTAGT. The CDR3 sequence: CASSVEGANYTF. The CDR3 nucleotides are TGTGCCAGCAGTGTGGAGGGGGCGAACTACACCTTC.

In its sample, this clonotype was seen many times. This sequence joins TRBV4-1 and TRBJ1-1; D perhaps matches TRBD1 (5 bases). This CDR3 spans 14 amino acids. Germline V CDR1 and CDR2: MGHRA, YSYEKL. Trimming left V 3 bases short and J 1 base short, with 9 bases between. CDR3 DNA: TGCGCCAGCAGCCAGGGGGACGGGAACACTGAAGCTTTCTTT. This translates into CASSQGDGNTEAFF.

This clonotype was seen many times. The CDR3 DNA follows: TGTGCCAGCAGCGAGGGACTAGCGGGGCCCTACAATGAGCAGTTCTTC. This sequence encodes CASSEGLAGPYNEQFF. This sequence joins TRBV4-2 and TRBJ2-1; 13 bases line up with TRBD2. Germline V gene data show CDR1 as LGHNA and CDR2 as YNFKEQ. With 5 bases clipped from V and 2 bases from J, the junction kept 3 bases outside the gene matches. The CDR3 is made up of 16 amino acids.

This clonotype was counted many times. The chain joins TRBV29-1 to TRBJ1-2; D is ambiguous. The germline V and J ends were trimmed by 5 bases and 2 bases, with 9 bases remaining between them. Germline CDR1 and CDR2: SQVTM and ANQGSEA. The CDR3 covers 12 residues. The CDR3 bases are TGCAGCGTTCGGGGAGGGAACTATGGCTACACCTTC. The encoded protein is CSVRGGNYGYTF.

As regards this clonotype: A much larger clone sits a single nucleotide away, making a read error possible. V gene TRBV15 combines with J gene TRBJ2-3; D possibly corresponds to TRBD1 (6 bases). This CDR3 region has 14 residues. The V gene's germline CDR1 is LNHNV and CDR2 YYDKDF (reference sequence). The CDR3 nucleotides are TGTGCCAACAGCAGAGCTGGGGGCGCAGATACGCAGTATTTT. Translating it yields CANSRAGGADTQYF.

This clonotype was observed at least ten times. The chain carries TRBV5-1 and TRBJ2-5, with TRBD2 matching over 10 bases. Germline CDR1 reads SGHRS; CDR2 reads YFSETQ. V gave up 5 bases and J gave up 5 bases; unmatched junction bases: 6. This CDR3 region has 14 residues. CDR3 DNA: TGCGCCAGCAGAACTAGCGGGAACTTGGAGACCCAGTACTTC. The encoded protein is CASRTSGNLETQYF.

At least ten counts were recorded for this clonotype. V and J are TRBV20-1 and TRBJ2-5; tentatively, D is TRBD1 (6 bases). The V gene's germline CDR1 is DFQATT and CDR2 SNEGSKA (reference sequence). The CDR3 has 13 amino acids. The V and J ends lost 6 bases and 5 bases respectively, with 16 bases between them. DNA of the CDR3: TGCAGTGCCCCGAAACAGGGACGGGAGACCCAGTACTTC. Its protein is CSAPKQGRETQYF.

This clonotype was observed many times. The V call is TRBV7-2, the J call TRBJ2-3; D is undetermined. Trimming removed 5 bases from V and 6 bases from J, with 6 bases in between. Looked up from germline, CDR1 is SGHTA and CDR2 is FQGNSA. This CDR3 comprises 11 residues. CDR3 loop: CASSALDTQYF. The CDR3 DNA sequence: TGTGCCAGCAGCGCACTGGATACGCAGTATTTT.

This clonotype appeared many times. The V and J genes are TRBV4-1 and TRBJ2-1; TRBD2 agrees at 11 bases. Per germline, CDR1 MGHRA and CDR2 YSYEKL. The trim removed 3 bases at V and 5 bases at J, leaving 6 bases unmatched. The CDR3 spans 16 residues. DNA of the CDR3: TGCGCCAGCAGCCATGGTGGGACTAGCGGTGACAATGAGCAGTTCTTC. Its protein product is CASSHGGTSGDNEQFF.

This clonotype occurred many times. The chain has TRBV20-1 and TRBJ2-7; TRBD1 matches at 10 bases. Germline values: CDR1 DFQATT, CDR2 SNEGSKA (reference sequence). This CDR3 spans 16 amino acids. The DNA of the CDR3 is TGCAGCAAAACCGGGACAGGGGAAGAGGGTTCCTACGAGCAGTACTTC. Translated: CSKTGTGEEGSYEQYF.

This clonotype was picked up many times. V gene TRBV5-6 combines with J gene TRBJ2-3; D is unresolved. Per the germline V gene, CDR1 is SGHDT and CDR2 is YYEEEE. This CDR3 has 11 residues. Trimming took 1 base from V and 5 from J, leaving 2 bases between them. The CDR3 sequence: CASSLLDTQYF. In DNA form, the CDR3 reads TGTGCCAGCAGCTTGTTAGATACGCAGTATTTT.

This clonotype was found many times. CDR3 in amino acids: CASSRGLAGGPDTQYF. The CDR3 DNA reads as TGTGCCAGCAGTCGCGGACTAGCGGGAGGGCCGGATACGCAGTATTTT. The genes are TRBV6-5 and TRBJ2-3; TRBD2 agrees at 15 bases. The V gene end was trimmed by 5 bases and the J gene end by 6 bases; junction bases not matched to a gene: 6. From germline, CDR1 is MNHEY and CDR2 SVGAGI. This CDR3 comprises 16 residues.

There are many counts of this clonotype. The gene calls are TRBV4-2 and TRBJ1-6, with D possibly TRBD1 on 6 matching bases. Germline lookup yields CDR1 LGHNA and CDR2 YNFKEQ. CDR3 length equals 15 residues. Trimming removed 0 bases at V and 10 bases at J, with 13 bases between. Here the CDR3 DNA reads TGTGCCAGCAGCCAAGAGCACAGGGCGGAGTCACCCCTCCACTTT. Protein: CASSQEHRAESPLHF.

This clonotype was counted many times. The chain is built from TRBV20-1 and TRBJ1-2; weak D call: TRBD1 (6 bases). V was trimmed by 6 bases and J by 7 bases, leaving 12 bases between them. The length of the CDR3 is 11 residues. The germline gives CDR1 DFQATT, CDR2 SNEGSKA (reference sequence). The chain's CDR3 is CSAPAGAGYTF. The CDR3 coding sequence is TGCAGTGCCCCTGCGGGGGCTGGCTACACCTTC.